Listed below are T cell receptor beta chains from one sample, sequenced in a study of low-dose radiotherapy and immunotherapy resistance in tumors. Via MiXCR, TCRdb re-called the reads, giving one row per CDR3 protein. The sample includes roughly 30,000 distinct CDR3 sequences, about half of them seen just once. This specimen consisted of PBMCs, obtained after low-dose radiotherapy plus immunotherapy. The receptors shown here come from a male donor with gallbladder cancer. Both conserved end residues are part of each CDR3. Fields, in order: CDR3 DNA, CDR3 protein, clone size, D gene, V gene, J gene. The D gene is left open where the match is weak. Where a row states a size, it is once, few, many or the class of an expanded clone; other rows omit it.

TGTGCCATCAGTGAGTCTCAGGGAGGTGGTTCACCCCTCCACTTT	CAISESQGGGSPLHF	NA	NA	TRBV10-3	TRBJ1-6
TGCGCCAGCAGTGAGGGGACAGCCAAACAATACGAGCAGTACTTC	CASSEGTAKQYEQYF	NA	TRBD1	TRBV5-1	TRBJ2-7
TGTGCCAGCAACAACTACGGGGCCTTGAACACTGAAGCTTTCTTT	CASNNYGALNTEAFF	once	NA	TRBV12-3/TRBV12-4	TRBJ1-1
TGTGCCAGCAGCGGGCGACTAGCAGCCGCAGCGTACAATGAGCAGTTCTTC	CASSGRLAAAAYNEQFF	medium-sized	TRBD2	TRBV4-2	TRBJ2-1
TGTGCCAGCAGCCCATCGGGACAGGGATCTTTAGGTTACGAGCAGTACTTC	CASSPSGQGSLGYEQYF	NA	TRBD1	TRBV7-2	TRBJ2-7
TGCGCCAGCAGCCGGTCGGAGGGAGCGAACACCGGGGAGCTGTTTTTT	CASSRSEGANTGELFF	NA	NA	TRBV4-1	TRBJ2-2
TGTGCCAGTAGTCCCCGGGCAGCCCCTGCTGACACCGGGGAGCTGTTTTTT	CASSPRAAPADTGELFF	NA	NA	TRBV19	TRBJ2-2
NA	CASSYAGQMSGELFFFFFFF	NA	NA	TRBV6-2/TRBV6-3	TRBJ2-2
TGTGCCATCAGTGGAGGGAGCTCCTACAATGAGCAGTTCTTC	CAISGGSSYNEQFF	NA	NA	TRBV10-3	TRBJ2-1
TGTGCCAGCAGTTTACTGTGGACAACCTCCTACAATGAGCAGTTCTTC	CASSLLWTTSYNEQFF	NA	NA	TRBV12-3/TRBV12-4	TRBJ2-1
TGTGCCAGCAGTGTATTGGTTGTCTCGGGAGGGGGCGATGAGCAGTTCTTC	CASSVLVVSGGGDEQFF	once	NA	TRBV6-1	TRBJ2-1
TGTGCCAGCGGGATAAGGGGAGACATTCAGTACTTC	CASGIRGDIQYF	medium-sized	NA	TRBV2	TRBJ2-4
TGCAGTGCAACACAGGGGAATCAGCCCCAGCATTTT	CSATQGNQPQHF	few	TRBD1	TRBV20-1	TRBJ1-5
TGTGCCTGGAGTGCATACGGACAGGGAACTGAAGCTTTCTTT	CAWSAYGQGTEAFF	once	TRBD1	TRBV30	TRBJ1-1
TGTGCCAGCAGCGCGGGACTGTACCAAGAGACCCAGTACTTC	CASSAGLYQETQYF	once	NA	TRBV9	TRBJ2-5
TGCAGTGCTAGAGGGGTTAAGTCTCAGGTCTACGAGCAGTACTTC	CSARGVKSQVYEQYF	many	NA	TRBV20-1	TRBJ2-7
TGTGCCAGCAGCCAAGATCGAGGGAGCAATCAGCCCCAGCATTTT	CASSQDRGSNQPQHF	NA	NA	TRBV4-2	TRBJ1-5
TGTGCCAGCAGTTACGCTAGGGGGTACGAGCAGTACTTC	CASSYARGYEQYF	NA	NA	TRBV6-2/TRBV6-3	TRBJ2-7
TGTGCCAGCAGCTTGGAGGCCCTATGGGGACGGGATAACACTGAAGCTTTCTTT	CASSLEALWGRDNTEAFF	medium-sized	NA	TRBV5-6	TRBJ1-1
TGTGCCAGCAGCGTAGGGACAGGCCATGCCTACGAGCAGTACTTC	CASSVGTGHAYEQYF	NA	TRBD1	TRBV9	TRBJ2-7
TGCGCCAGCAGCCCAGGGGAGGACTATGGCTACACCTTC	CASSPGEDYGYTF	many	NA	TRBV10-2	TRBJ1-2
TGTGCCAGCAGCCAGCCTGGCCTCTCCCACGAGACCCAGTACTTC	CASSQPGLSHETQYF	many	NA	TRBV7-2	TRBJ2-5
TGTGCCAGCACCATAGCGGGGGGCACAGATACGCAGTATTTT	CASTIAGGTDTQYF	NA	TRBD2	TRBV11-2	TRBJ2-3
TGTGCCAGCAGCCGCAGCGGGGGGGCCCGAAATGAGCAGTTCTTC	CASSRSGGARNEQFF	NA	TRBD2	TRBV11-2	TRBJ2-1
TGTGCCAGCAGTGACAGGGCCGATACGCAGTATTTT	CASSDRADTQYF	medium-sized	NA	TRBV2	TRBJ2-3